Listed below are T cell receptor beta chains from one sample, sequenced in a study of cytomegalovirus exposure and HLA in healthy donors. Generated by immunoSEQ multiplex PCR, the TCRdb table keeps only in-frame clones and is missing some. Of under 200,000 clones listed, 68% are singletons. What was sequenced was PBMCs. Receptors were obtained from a man aged 45-65 years in good health and CMV-seronegative. Both conserved end residues are part of each CDR3. The D gene is left open where the match is weak. The size entry is marked missing in some rows and otherwise reads once, few, many or a size class.

TRBV2	TRBD1	.	TRBJ2-7	17	TGTGCCAGCAGGCGGGACAGGGTGGCTGGGAGCTCCTACGAGCAGTACTTC	CASRRDRVAGSSYEQYF
TRBV5-6	TRBD1	.	TRBJ1-3	17	TGTGCCAGCAGCTTGGCATGGCAGGGGGCAAGAGGAAACACCATATATTTT	CASSLAWQGARGNTIYF
TRBV5-1	TRBD1	.	TRBJ1-2	13	TGCGCCAGCAGCCCAGGGGGCCTGGGAGGCTACACCTTC	CASSPGGLGGYTF
TRBV5-1	.	.	TRBJ1-1	16	TGCGCCAGCAGGGAGGCCCCCACATCCATGAACACTGAAGCTTTCTTT	CASREAPTSMNTEAFF
TRBV4-2	TRBD1	once	TRBJ1-1	15	TGTGCCAGCAGCCAAGTGGGACAGAAGAACACTGAAGCTTTCTTT	CASSQVGQKNTEAFF
TRBV9	.	.	TRBJ2-5	16	TGTGCCAGCAGCGCAAGGGTGGGAGCGGGCCAAGAGACCCAGTACTTC	CASSARVGAGQETQYF
TRBV27	.	.	TRBJ1-1	14	TGTGCCAGCAGTTTAGGGGGGGGGAACACTGAAGCTTTCTTT	CASSLGGGNTEAFF
TRBV5-1	TRBD1	few	TRBJ1-2	15	TGCGCCAGCAGCTGGATACCGGGACAGAACTATGGCTACACCTTC	CASSWIPGQNYGYTF
TRBV18	TRBD1	few	TRBJ1-2	18	TGTGCCAGCTCACCCTGGGACAGGGGCTTTATAACCAACTATGGCTACACCTTC	CASSPWDRGFITNYGYTF
TRBV7-2	TRBD1	.	TRBJ2-3	15	TGTGCCAGCAGTTATGGGACAGGGAGGACAGATACGCAGTATTTT	CASSYGTGRTDTQYF
TRBV27	TRBD1	once	TRBJ1-2	15	TGTGCCAGCAGTTACCAGGGGGCCGGTAACTATGGCTACACCTTC	CASSYQGAGNYGYTF
TRBV4-3	.	.	TRBJ1-2	15	TGCGCCAGCAGCCAAGAGTCAGGGCTTAACTATGGCTACACCTTC	CASSQESGLNYGYTF
TRBV19	TRBD1	.	TRBJ1-1	17	TGTGCCAGTAGTATCATCTCTGGGACAGGGGGGAACACTGAAGCTTTCTTT	CASSIISGTGGNTEAFF
TRBV6-1	.	.	TRBJ1-2	15	TGTGCCAGCACCCAAGGGCGAGGGCAGGCCTATGGCTACACCTTC	CASTQGRGQAYGYTF
TRBV27	.	.	TRBJ2-7	15	TGTGCCAGCAGTCTCCGGGGTTTGAGCAGCAACGAGCAGTACTTC	CASSLRGLSSNEQYF
TRBV23-1	.	.	TRBJ2-7	16	TGCGCCAGCAGGAAACTCCTCGGGTCATACTTTTACGAGCAGTACTTC	CASRKLLGSYFYEQYF
TRBV5-1	TRBD1	few	TRBJ1-1	14	TGCGCCAGCAGCTTGGAAGGACAGGGGACTGAAGCTTTCTTT	CASSLEGQGTEAFF
TRBV7-2	TRBD2	.	TRBJ2-3	16	TGTGCCAGCAGCTTAACTAGCGGGGGGCTTACAGATACGCAGTATTTT	CASSLTSGGLTDTQYF
TRBV19	.	.	TRBJ2-1	16	TGTGCCAGTAGTGGCCGACAGGGACTCTCCTACAATGAGCAGTTCTTC	CASSGRQGLSYNEQFF
TRBV10-1	TRBD1	.	TRBJ1-3	15	TGCGCCAGCAGTGAGGGACAGGCGTCTGGAAACACCATATATTTT	CASSEGQASGNTIYF
TRBV29-1	TRBD1	.	TRBJ2-2	16	TGCAGCGTTGAAGGCCGGGACAGGGGGAACACCGGGGAGCTGTTTTTT	CSVEGRDRGNTGELFF
TRBV5-1	TRBD2	.	TRBJ2-3	17	TGCGCCAGCAGCTTGGTTAGCGGGGGGGCCTCCGCAGATACGCAGTATTTT	CASSLVSGGASADTQYF
TRBV11-2	.	.	TRBJ1-6	13	TGTGCCAGCAGCCCTAGTCCGGAGTCACCCCTCCACTTT	CASSPSPESPLHF
TRBV5-1	TRBD2	.	TRBJ2-7	17	TGCGCCAGCAGCTTGCTCCTTTCTAGCGGGGGGGTCAACGAGCAGTACTTC	CASSLLLSSGGVNEQYF